Listed here are 32 T cell receptor beta chains from one sample, sequenced in a study of cytomegalovirus exposure and HLA in healthy donors. PCR used 60 Vbeta primers and 13 Jbeta primers. The method was immunoSEQ multiplex PCR; TCRdb's version includes in-frame clones alone and lacks a portion of them. The sample records about 150,000 clones, more than 70% being singletons. What was sequenced was PBMCs. The receptors were gathered from a male donor in good health and CMV-seronegative.

V gene TRBV4-3 combines with J gene TRBJ1-1; D possibly corresponds to TRBD1 (6 bases). Per germline, CDR1 LGHNA and CDR2 YSLEER. V lost 4 bases, J lost 4 bases, and 13 bases lay in between. The CDR3 has 14 amino acids. CDR3 nucleotides: TGCGCCAGCAGCCGAACAGGGTTTTCCACTGAAGCTTTCTTT. As protein: CASSRTGFSTEAFF.

The rearrangement uses TRBV11-1 and TRBJ1-5; 7 bases are shared with TRBD1. The CDR3 consists of 14 residues. V lost 4 bases, J lost 5 bases, and 5 bases stayed unmatched. Germline V CDR1 and CDR2: SGHAT, FQDESV (reference sequence). The CDR3 nucleotides read TGTGCCAGCAGCTCAGAGGGGGCATATCAGCCCCAGCATTTT. Translating gives CASSSEGAYQPQHF.

CDR3 region: CASRSETGPYNEQFF. CDR3 bases: TGCGCCAGCAGATCAGAGACAGGGCCCTACAATGAGCAGTTCTTC. V usage is TRBV5-1 and J usage is TRBJ2-1; 7 positions match TRBD1. The CDR3 is 15 residues long. Germline CDR1 SGHRS, CDR2 YFSETQ. The V and J ends lost 5 bases and 2 bases, in that order; junction bases with no gene match: 7.

The chain recombines TRBV20-1 with TRBJ2-3; D ambiguous. Germline V gives CDR1 DFQATT, CDR2 SNEGSKA (reference sequence). This CDR3 comprises 11 residues. V dropped 7 bases and J dropped 5 bases, with 10 bases sitting between them. CDR3 in amino acids: CSGLSLDTQYF. CDR3 bases: TGCAGTGGTCTTTCCTTAGATACGCAGTATTTT.

This clone was counted a few times. The chain's CDR3 is CASSDSSNEKLFF. The CDR3 DNA reads as TGCGCCAGCAGTGACAGCTCTAATGAAAAACTGTTTTTT. The chain couples TRBV23-1 to TRBJ1-4, with a weak D call TRBD1 (5 bases). TRBV23-1 falls under the ORF class, with uncertain function. CDR3 length: 13 residues. The V gene lost 5 bases and the J gene lost 3 bases, with 7 bases spanning the gap.

This chain links TRBV7-6 with TRBJ2-2; 8 bases map to TRBD2. The length of the CDR3 is 16 residues. Germline V gene lookup returns CDR1 SGHVS and CDR2 FNYEAQ. Trimming took 4 bases from V and 7 from J; bases not matched to a gene: 11. The CDR3 here is CASSSPAGDSGGELFF. CDR3 coding DNA: TGTGCCAGCAGCTCTCCAGCGGGAGATTCGGGCGGGGAGCTGTTTTTT.

The chain employs TRBV30 and TRBJ1-2; TRBD1 matches 9 bases. CDR1 is GTSNPN and CDR2 is SVGIG in the germline V gene (reference sequence). The CDR3 loop spans 12 amino acids. Trimming at V came to 5 bases and at J to 8 bases, leaving 6 bases not matched to a gene. CDR3 nucleotides: TGTGCCTGGCACAGGGGGCTTTGGGGCTACACCTTC. Translation gives CAWHRGLWGYTF.

V gene TRBV7-9 combines with J gene TRBJ2-1; TRBD2 might be the D (5 bases). Germline values: CDR1 SEHNR, CDR2 FQNEAQ (reference sequence). The V end was cut by 3 bases, the J end by 4 bases, with 25 bases between. CDR3 length: 19 amino acids. Here the CDR3 DNA reads TGTGCCAGCAGCTTCCCCCGGGGTGCTAGACCCGGAGTATACAATGAGCAGTTCTTC. As protein: CASSFPRGARPGVYNEQFF.

The rearrangement uses TRBV7-9 and TRBJ1-5, with 8 bases matching TRBD1. In germline, CDR1 is SEHNR, CDR2 FQNEAQ (reference sequence). CDR3 length: 14 residues. V lost 3 bases and J lost 6; bases outside the gene matches: 4. CDR3 sequence: CASSFTGGVQPQHF. Written as DNA, the CDR3 is TGTGCCAGCAGCTTTACAGGGGGAGTTCAGCCCCAGCATTTT.

The chain couples TRBV27 to TRBJ2-7; 8 positions match TRBD2. This CDR3 spans 14 amino acids. Losses at the gene ends were 3 bases for V and 7 bases for J; bases not matched to a gene: 8. Germline loops: CDR1 MNHEY, CDR2 SMNVEV (reference sequence). The CDR3 region is CASSLERGGREQYF. In DNA, the CDR3 is TGTGCCAGCAGTTTGGAACGGGGGGGTAGGGAGCAGTACTTC.

The chain uses TRBV19 and TRBJ2-7, with 8 bases identical to TRBD2. Germline V CDR1 and CDR2: LNHDA, SQIVND (reference sequence). Unmatched junction bases numbered 12, after V lost 10 bases and J lost 4 bases. The CDR3 consists of 14 residues. The CDR3 loop is CATHSGLGGYEQYF. The CDR3 region has the DNA TGTGCCACCCACTCGGGACTAGGAGGTTACGAGCAGTACTTC. Using reference TRBV19 and TRBJ2-7 for the parts outside the CDR3, the full variable domain is DGGITQSPKYLFRKEGQNVTLSCEQNLNHDAMYWYRQDPGQGLRLIYYSQIVNDFQKGDIAEGYSVSREKKESFPLTVTSAQKNPTAFYLCATHSGLGGYEQYFGPGTRLTVT.

The J gene is TRBJ2-7, the V gene TRBV28; the match to TRBD2 covers 13 bases. Germline CDR1 is MDHEN and CDR2 is SYDVKM. This CDR3 comprises 16 residues. V lost 5 bases and J lost 4; bases outside the gene matches: 8. CDR3 loop: CASSTGGTSGIYEQYF. The CDR3 region has the DNA TGTGCCAGCAGTACAGGAGGGACTAGCGGGATTTACGAGCAGTACTTC.

The gene calls are TRBV7-9 and TRBJ1-1, with D possibly being TRBD1 (6 bases). The CDR3 has 14 residues. Trimming stripped 4 bases from V and 0 bases from J, with 9 bases between. Germline CDR1 SEHNR, CDR2 FQNEAQ (reference sequence). CDR3 DNA sequence: TGTGCCAGCAGCTCCAGGGGTTTGAACACTGAAGCTTTCTTT. It encodes CASSSRGLNTEAFF.

This chain connects TRBV5-5 to TRBJ1-2; TRBD1 aligns across 11 bases. V lost 4 bases and J lost 6; bases outside the gene matches: 8. Germline assignment: CDR1 SGHKS and CDR2 YYEKEE (reference sequence). The CDR3 has 15 residues. The CDR3 nucleotides are TGTGCCAGCAGCCCAGGGGACAGGGGGGCGGATGGCTACACCTTC. Translating it yields CASSPGDRGADGYTF.

The V call is TRBV6-5, the J call TRBJ1-5; the match to TRBD1 covers 11 bases. CDR3 size: 15 residues. With 7 bases clipped from V and 6 bases from J, the junction kept 8 bases outside the gene matches. Germline lookup yields CDR1 MNHEY and CDR2 SVGAGI. The CDR3 sequence is CASNPGQGVVQPQHF. Here the CDR3 DNA reads TGTGCCAGCAACCCGGGACAGGGGGTAGTTCAGCCCCAGCATTTT.

The chain recombines TRBV30 with TRBJ2-2, with D unresolved. The V gene's germline CDR1 is GTSNPN and CDR2 SVGIG (reference sequence). The V end lost 3 bases, the J end lost 6 bases, and 14 bases lay between the germline ends. The CDR3 covers 14 residues. As DNA, the CDR3 is TGTGCCTGGAGCCAAAGTGCAGAACCCGGGGAGCTGTTTTTT. Residues: CAWSQSAEPGELFF.

This clone has a handful of counts. The chain carries TRBV28 and TRBJ1-1; 8 bases are a match to TRBD1. Trimming took 4 bases from V and 0 from J; bases not matched to a gene: 19. There are 20 residues in the CDR3. Germline CDR1 reads MDHEN; CDR2 reads SYDVKM. The CDR3 loop reads CASSSPRGRGRNYMNTEAFF. Written as DNA, the CDR3 is TGTGCCAGCAGTTCCCCCCGGGGCAGGGGGCGAAACTACATGAACACTGAAGCTTTCTTT.

The chain couples TRBV7-9 to TRBJ1-5; D remains unclear. With 7 bases removed from V and 2 bases from J, the gap between germline ends came to 6 bases. Germline lookup yields CDR1 SEHNR and CDR2 FQNEAQ (reference sequence). This CDR3 contains 12 residues. CDR3 amino acids: CASTRGNQPQHF. The CDR3 region has the DNA TGTGCCAGCACGAGGGGCAATCAGCCCCAGCATTTT.

This clone was seen more than once but under ten times. This sample also contains other DNA sequences that code for the same CDR3. V and J are TRBV5-1 and TRBJ2-1; 9 bases fit TRBD1. With V trimmed by 0 bases and J by 4 bases, 2 bases remained unmatched. Germline lookup yields CDR1 SGHRS and CDR2 YFSETQ. CDR3 length: 15 residues. For the CDR3, the DNA is TGCGCCAGCAGCTTGGGACAGGGGGTTTACAATGAGCAGTTCTTC. Its protein is CASSLGQGVYNEQFF.

The rearrangement joins TRBV10-3 to TRBJ1-2; 7 bases align to TRBD1. V trimming: 4 bases; J trimming: 0 bases; junction bases outside the gene matches: 5. Germline V gives CDR1 ENHRY, CDR2 SYGVKD. The CDR3 sequence is 15 residues long. The CDR3 spells CAISARDRANYGYTF. DNA of the CDR3: TGTGCCATCAGTGCCCGGGACAGAGCTAACTATGGCTACACCTTC.

Regarding this clone: Relative to the germline gene, one junction end is altered; a read error may explain this. The chain combines TRBV7-9 with TRBJ2-6; D is perhaps TRBD2 (6 bases). Germline lookup yields CDR1 SEHNR and CDR2 FQNEAQ (reference sequence). The CDR3 spans 16 residues. Here the CDR3 reads CSSSLAEGSGANVLTF. In DNA, the CDR3 is TGTTCCAGCAGCTTAGCGGAGGGGTCTGGGGCCAACGTCCTGACTTTC.

CDR3 coding DNA: TGTGCCAGCAGAATCCCCGGGAACTCCTACGAGCAGTACTTC. Translated, it gives CASRIPGNSYEQYF. The chain links TRBV27 to TRBJ2-7, with D perhaps matching TRBD2 (5 bases). CDR1 is MNHEY, CDR2 SMNVEV, per germline (reference sequence). Trimming took 6 bases from V and 0 from J, leaving 12 bases between them. CDR3 length: 14 amino acids.

The chain is built from TRBV28 and TRBJ1-2; no definite D call. The CDR3 spans 14 residues. Trimming took 2 bases from V and 4 from J, leaving 11 bases between them. Germline V lookup: CDR1 MDHEN, CDR2 SYDVKM. The CDR3 DNA is TGTGCCAGCAGTTTACCAGACACAGCCTATGGCTACACCTTC. It encodes CASSLPDTAYGYTF.

The chain combines TRBV19 with TRBJ2-3; no clear D gene. This CDR3 contains 14 residues. Germline V CDR1 and CDR2: LNHDA, SQIVND (reference sequence). V gave up 6 bases and J gave up 0 bases, with 10 bases separating them. The CDR3 DNA reads TGTGCCAGTAGGAGTGTAACTAGCACAGATACGCAGTATTTT. Translating gives CASRSVTSTDTQYF.

The chain recombines TRBV28 with TRBJ1-5, with D hard to call. In germline, CDR1 is MDHEN, CDR2 SYDVKM. With 2 bases removed from V and 5 bases from J, the gap between germline ends came to 13 bases. The CDR3 totals 15 residues. CDR3 loop: CASSLKAKRHQPQHF. CDR3 nucleotides: TGTGCCAGCAGTTTAAAGGCCAAGAGGCATCAGCCCCAGCATTTT.

About this clone: The junction departs from the called germline gene at one end, perhaps through a read error. This chain connects TRBV7-9 to TRBJ1-4; perhaps TRBD1 as D (5 bases). The length of the CDR3 is 16 residues. Germline V lookup: CDR1 SEHNR, CDR2 FQNEAQ (reference sequence). The CDR3 DNA reads TGTTCCAGCAGCCGTTTTACAGGAGAAGGGGATGAAAAACTGTTTTTT. This translates into CSSSRFTGEGDEKLFF.

The chain recombines TRBV6-4 with TRBJ2-7; 9 bases map to TRBD2. Looked up from germline, CDR1 is MRHNA and CDR2 is SNTAGT. Unmatched junction bases numbered 5, after V lost 3 bases and J lost 2 bases. The CDR3 has 15 amino acids. CDR3 region: CASSERLAGPYEQYF. CDR3 bases: TGTGCCAGCAGTGAGAGGCTAGCGGGACCCTACGAGCAGTACTTC.

The V call is TRBV10-3, the J call TRBJ1-2; 7 nucleotides line up with TRBD1. Germline lookup yields CDR1 ENHRY and CDR2 SYGVKD. The CDR3 covers 14 residues. With 0 bases clipped from V and 8 bases from J, the junction kept 6 bases outside the gene matches. The CDR3 reads CAISESEGAEGYTF. The CDR3 nucleotides read TGTGCCATCAGTGAGTCAGAGGGGGCGGAAGGCTACACCTTC.

The V gene is TRBV4-2, the J gene TRBJ1-6; the match to TRBD1 covers 8 bases. CDR1 is LGHNA and CDR2 is YNFKEQ in the germline V gene. V gave up 8 bases and J gave up 11 bases; unmatched junction bases: 11. The CDR3 loop spans 14 amino acids. The CDR3 DNA reads as TGTGCCAGCGCAGGACAGGGAGTTAGGACACCCCTCCACTTT. Its translation is CASAGQGVRTPLHF.

The V call is TRBV6-5, the J call TRBJ2-1; TRBD2 matches 10 bases. J lost 8 bases, V lost 6 bases, and 10 bases had no gene match. Germline V gives CDR1 MNHEY, CDR2 SVGAGI. CDR3 size: 15 residues. CDR3 in amino acids: CASRRASGSGHEQFF. The CDR3 coding sequence is TGTGCCAGCAGACGCGCTAGCGGGAGTGGGCATGAGCAGTTCTTC.

The gene calls are TRBV5-1 and TRBJ2-1; TRBD1 matches at 10 bases. Germline V gene lookup returns CDR1 SGHRS and CDR2 YFSETQ. The CDR3 loop spans 14 amino acids. V was pared by 4 bases and J by 9 bases, with 7 bases of the junction left unmatched. The CDR3, as DNA: TGCGCCAGCAGCGCCCGACAGGGGGCGAGTGAGCAGTTCTTC. Translated: CASSARQGASEQFF.

The chain recombines TRBV28 with TRBJ1-4; a possible D gene is TRBD1 (6 bases). Germline V gene data show CDR1 as MDHEN and CDR2 as SYDVKM. Deletions cut 5 bases from V and 2 bases from J, with 12 bases between. The CDR3 extends over 15 amino acids. CDR3 amino acids: CASSLGQGTNEKLFF. CDR3 DNA sequence: TGTGCCAGCAGTCTGGGGCAGGGGACTAATGAAAAACTGTTTTTT.